This T cell receptor beta chain is drawn from a study of blood T cells in healthy people across ages. The total RNA that was extracted per sample amounted to at least 5 micrograms. Then a second PCR, running about 6 to 12 cycles, was carried out with a sample-barcoded 5' primer and a J-beta primer mix. With 12 random nucleotides, a template-switch adaptor tagged each individual cDNA molecule. Any given sample supplied a minimum of 2.5 million CDR3-containing paired-end reads. One entry per CDR3 protein, called by TCRdb with MiXCR from the 5' RACE reads. The table shows hundreds of thousands of distinct CDR3 sequences, with about 30% occurring only once. The junction had 9 bases not matched to a gene; V was cut back by 0 bases and J by 12 bases. From germline, CDR1 is LGHDT and CDR2 YNNKEL (reference sequence). This CDR3 is built from 14 residues. This clonotype was seen many times. Its specificity is not known.

Study-level findings and limits: Long-lived donors carried more naive CD4+ cells and greater diversity than aged donors.

The chain combines TRBV3-1 with TRBJ2-3; 7 nucleotides align to TRBD2. The material sequenced was blood. This sequence was found in a woman of 80 years or more in good health. CDR3 coding DNA: TGTGCCAGCAGCCAAGATCCGGGACTAAGCACACAGTATTTT. It translates to CASSQDPGLSTQYF.